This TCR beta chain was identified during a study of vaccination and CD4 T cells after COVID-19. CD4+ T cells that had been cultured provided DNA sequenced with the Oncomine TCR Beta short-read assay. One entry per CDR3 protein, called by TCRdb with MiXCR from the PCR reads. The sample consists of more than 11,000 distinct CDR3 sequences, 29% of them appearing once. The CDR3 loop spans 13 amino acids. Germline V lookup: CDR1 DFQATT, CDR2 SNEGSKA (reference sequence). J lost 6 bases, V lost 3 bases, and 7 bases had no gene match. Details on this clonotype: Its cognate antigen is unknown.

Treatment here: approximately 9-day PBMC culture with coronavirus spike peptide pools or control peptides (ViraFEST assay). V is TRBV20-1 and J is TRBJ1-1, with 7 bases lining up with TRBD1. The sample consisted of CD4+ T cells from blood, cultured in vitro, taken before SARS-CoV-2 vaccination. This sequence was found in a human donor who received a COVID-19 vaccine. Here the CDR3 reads CSARAGGRSEAFF. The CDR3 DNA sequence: TGCAGTGCTAGGGCAGGGGGGAGGTCTGAAGCTTTCTTT.